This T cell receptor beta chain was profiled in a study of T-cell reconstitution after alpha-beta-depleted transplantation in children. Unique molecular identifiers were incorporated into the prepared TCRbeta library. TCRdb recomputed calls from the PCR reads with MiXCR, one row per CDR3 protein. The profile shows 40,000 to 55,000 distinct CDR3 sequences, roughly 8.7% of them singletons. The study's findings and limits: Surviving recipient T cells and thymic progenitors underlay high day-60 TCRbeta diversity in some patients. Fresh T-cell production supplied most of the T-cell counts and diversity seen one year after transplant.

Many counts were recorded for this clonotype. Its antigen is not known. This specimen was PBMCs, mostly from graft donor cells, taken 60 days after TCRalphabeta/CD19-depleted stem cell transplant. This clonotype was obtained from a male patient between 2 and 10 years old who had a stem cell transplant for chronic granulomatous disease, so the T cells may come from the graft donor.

CDR3 sequence reads: CSAGGGNTIYF. As DNA, the CDR3 is TGCAGTGCTGGGGGAGGGAACACCATATATTTT. This chain connects TRBV20-1 to TRBJ1-3; tentatively, D is TRBD1 (5 bases). From germline, CDR1 is DFQATT and CDR2 SNEGSKA (reference sequence). V was trimmed by 5 bases and J by 7 bases, leaving 9 bases between them. This CDR3 has 11 amino acids.